This TCR beta chain was captured by sequencing in a study of T cell repertoires in cytomegalovirus infection. As regards this clonotype: As yet, its antigen is unknown.

V lost 0 bases and J 9 bases, leaving 18 bases between the germline ends. The CDR3 runs to 16 residues. Germline V lookup: CDR1 MNHEY, CDR2 SVGEGT. A single record per CDR3 protein comes from TCRdb applying MiXCR to the reads. Of 700,000 to 950,000 distinct CDR3 sequences in the sample, less than 35% were seen once. This sequence originates from a human donor in good health (CMV status not recorded). Some clones in this sample may be carry-over from other donors' samples. Source: cultured CD8+ T cells from PBMCs, taken from culture after CMV antigen stimulation. This rearrangement joins TRBV6-2 or TRBV6-3 to TRBJ2-1; no definite D call. CDR3 DNA: TGTGCCAGCAGTTACTCGAAGGCCGGCGCCTGGGTTGAGCAGTTCTTC. It specifies CASSYSKAGAWVEQFF.